What follows is one T cell receptor beta chain and its context. This specimen comes from a study of T cells in Graves' hyperthyroidism and ophthalmopathy. PBMCs were collected from an approximately 10 ml volume of fresh peripheral blood. The source material, RNA transcripts, was used to amplify TCR beta CDR3 regions. Using the HTBI primer set, a first-round RT-PCR was run on the TCR CDR3. TCRdb processed the multiplex PCR reads anew with MiXCR; each CDR3 protein has one entry. The repertoire consists of approximately 58,000 distinct CDR3 sequences, with 49% occurring once and the leading ten covering over 10%. Germline V gene lookup returns CDR1 SQVTM and CDR2 ANQGSEA. The CDR3 loop spans 17 amino acids. J was trimmed by 5 bases and V by 4 bases; bases with no gene match: 16.

The TCR was taken from a woman in her 30s with Graves' ophthalmopathy. The genes are TRBV29-1 and TRBJ2-5, with TRBD1 matching 10 bases. The source material was blood. The CDR3 sequence: CSVGTGGKEGPPETQYF. CDR3 in DNA: TGCAGCGTTGGGACAGGGGGAAAGGAGGGGCCCCCCGAGACCCAGTACTTC.